The 7 T cell receptor beta chains given below trace back to one sample, sequenced in a study of blood T cell repertoires in COVID-19. Assay: immunoSEQ multiplex PCR; the TCRdb copy retains only in-frame clones and omits some. The sample yields 200,000 to 250,000 clones, roughly nine tenths seen once. Sequenced material: PBMCs or T cells enriched from blood (not recorded which). Receptor source: a woman in her forties or fifties in a cohort exposed to, infected with or recovered from COVID-19 (not recorded which).

As for this clone: This same CDR3 is encoded by further DNA sequences in the sample. The chain uses TRBV6-5 and TRBJ1-5; possible D gene TRBD1, 6 bases. V was clipped by 2 bases and J by 7 bases, with 12 bases between them. The CDR3 totals 14 residues. From germline, CDR1 is MNHEY and CDR2 SVGAGI. The CDR3 region has the DNA TGTGCCAGCAGTTACGGGGGCGTGGGACAGCCCCAGCATTTT. Residues: CASSYGGVGQPQHF.

The chain employs TRBV28 and TRBJ1-2; D gene unclear. Germline values: CDR1 MDHEN, CDR2 SYDVKM. Trimming pared 3 bases from V and 4 bases from J, leaving 12 bases between. This CDR3 has 14 residues. The CDR3 loop reads CASSLLGTGYGYTF. CDR3 coding DNA: TGTGCCAGCAGTTTGCTGGGCACCGGCTATGGCTACACCTTC.

The chain couples TRBV30 to TRBJ2-5; the D is unclear. Trimming left V 2 bases short and J 3 bases short, with 7 bases between. The germline gives CDR1 GTSNPN, CDR2 SVGIG (reference sequence). There are 12 residues in the CDR3. The CDR3, as DNA: TGTGCCTGGAGTTTCAGAAAAGAGACCCAGTACTTC. Protein sequence: CAWSFRKETQYF.

The chain recombines TRBV21-1 with TRBJ1-2; TRBD1, as called in the table, went unchecked against the DNA. TRBV21-1 is listed as a pseudogene. This CDR3 region has 14 residues. Here the CDR3 reads CASTPLDSVYGYTF. The DNA for the CDR3 is TGTGCCAGCACCCCCCTCGACAGCGTCTATGGCTACACCTTC.

This chain connects TRBV7-8 to TRBJ2-5, with D uncertain. The ends were cut back, 2 bases at V and 1 base at J, with 5 bases in the middle. This CDR3 spans 13 amino acids. Germline-derived CDR1 and CDR2 are SGHVS and FQNEAQ. The CDR3 loop reads CASSLSVQETQYF. Here the CDR3 DNA reads TGTGCCAGCAGCTTATCGGTCCAAGAGACCCAGTACTTC.

J is TRBJ2-2 and V is TRBV28; D not certain. The CDR3 is 15 amino acids. Per the germline V gene, CDR1 is MDHEN and CDR2 is SYDVKM. The ends were cut back, 3 bases at V and 0 bases at J, with 8 bases in the middle. DNA for the CDR3: TGTGCCAGCAGTTTCGGGTTCACGAACACCGGGGAGCTGTTTTTT. Its protein is CASSFGFTNTGELFF.

V and J are TRBV30 and TRBJ1-3; 7 positions match TRBD1. The ends lost 4 bases at V and 3 bases at J; junction bases unmatched: 3. CDR3 length: 13 amino acids. CDR1 is GTSNPN, CDR2 SVGIG, per germline (reference sequence). The CDR3 region is CAWKGAFGNTIYF. The CDR3 DNA reads TGTGCCTGGAAGGGGGCCTTTGGAAACACCATATATTTT.